The 20 T cell receptor beta chains in this list originate from one sample, sequenced in a study of shared clonotypes between healthy human individuals. Here immunoSEQ multiplex PCR was the method, and the copy in TCRdb shows in-frame clones only, minus some. Among more than 900,000 clones listed, around 78% were seen once. Sample: memory CD4+ T cells from PBMCs. Subset described: CD45RA-negative fraction. Receptors were obtained from a man between 18 and 35 years old in good health. Some clones in this sample may be carry-over from other donors' samples.

The chain has TRBV5-1 and TRBJ2-3; 8 bases line up with TRBD2. Per germline, CDR1 SGHRS and CDR2 YFSETQ. The CDR3 length is 14 residues. The trim removed 2 bases at V and 5 bases at J, leaving 4 bases unmatched. In DNA, the CDR3 is TGCGCCAGCAGCTTAGCGGGAGTGAAAGATACGCAGTATTTT. Amino acid sequence: CASSLAGVKDTQYF.

The chain is built from TRBV2 and TRBJ1-5, with 8 bases matching TRBD1. CDR3 length: 17 residues. The V gene end was trimmed by 5 bases and the J gene end by 7 bases; junction bases not matched to a gene: 16. The germline CDR1 and CDR2 sequences are SNHLY and FYNNEI. The CDR3, as DNA: TGTGCCAGCAGTAGTCGGATGGGGACAGGATCCCTGCAGCCCCAGCATTTT. It yields the protein CASSSRMGTGSLQPQHF.

This clone was seen once. A read error is the likely source, as a far larger clone sits one nucleotide away. The chain employs TRBV28 and TRBJ2-1, with TRBD1 as a possible D gene (5 bases). CDR1 and CDR2 (germline): MDHEN, SYDVKM. The germline V and J ends were trimmed by 6 bases and 0 bases, with 12 bases remaining between them. This CDR3 region has 15 residues. The CDR3 is CASSLDSSSYNEQFF. The CDR3 region has the DNA TGTGCCAGCAGCTTAGACAGCAGCTCCTACAATGAGCAGTTCTTC.

The chain is built from TRBV9 and TRBJ2-2; D call uncertain. Germline loops: CDR1 SGDLS, CDR2 YYNGEE. The CDR3 contains 14 residues. V was trimmed by 0 bases and J by 1 base, leaving 4 bases between them. The CDR3 reads CASSVVENTGELFF. Here the CDR3 DNA reads TGTGCCAGCAGCGTAGTGGAGAACACCGGGGAGCTGTTTTTT.

This chain connects TRBV30 to TRBJ2-7, with 9 bases lining up with TRBD2. Losses at the gene ends were 3 bases for V and 2 bases for J; bases not matched to a gene: 14. CDR1 is GTSNPN, CDR2 SVGIG, per germline (reference sequence). The CDR3 has 17 residues. As DNA, the CDR3 is TGTGCCTGGAGCGCTGCCCCTATAGCGGGGGAGACCTACGAGCAGTACTTC. This sequence encodes CAWSAAPIAGETYEQYF.

The V and J genes are TRBV29-1 and TRBJ2-2, with D uncertain. The length of the CDR3 is 11 residues. Germline CDR1 SQVTM, CDR2 ANQGSEA. Trimming pared 8 bases from V and 7 bases from J, leaving 11 bases between. This chain's CDR3 is CSIWTYGELFF. The CDR3 region has the DNA TGCAGCATTTGGACGTACGGGGAGCTGTTTTTT.

J is TRBJ1-5 and V is TRBV4-1; 8 bases fit TRBD1. The J segment lost 2 bases and the V segment lost 6 bases, leaving 9 bases of the junction unmatched. This CDR3 region has 16 residues. The germline gives CDR1 MGHRA, CDR2 YSYEKL. CDR3 region: CASSFLQGERNQPQHF. CDR3 DNA sequence: TGCGCCAGCAGTTTTCTACAGGGGGAACGCAATCAGCCCCAGCATTTT.

This clone was counted at least ten times. The chain uses TRBV6-5 and TRBJ1-1; D is uncertain. Germline values: CDR1 MNHEY, CDR2 SVGAGI. Deletions cut 7 bases from V and 3 bases from J, with 18 bases between. The CDR3 extends over 15 amino acids. The CDR3 protein is CASTPRRVRDTEAFF. CDR3 bases: TGTGCCAGCACCCCCAGGCGGGTTAGAGACACTGAAGCTTTCTTT.

This chain uses TRBV4-1 with TRBJ1-2, with 11 bases lining up with TRBD1. V shed 1 base and J 4 bases; nucleotides not matched to a gene: 8. Germline lookup yields CDR1 MGHRA and CDR2 YSYEKL. The CDR3 loop spans 17 amino acids. CDR3 DNA sequence: TGCGCCAGCAGCCAAGTGGGACAGGGGGTTTCCGCCTATGGCTACACCTTC. It yields the protein CASSQVGQGVSAYGYTF.

The V and J genes are TRBV13 and TRBJ2-3, with D uncertain. Per germline, CDR1 PRHDT and CDR2 FYEKMQ (reference sequence). This CDR3 comprises 12 residues. The V gene lost 2 bases and the J gene lost 8 bases, with 8 bases spanning the gap. The CDR3, as DNA: TGTGCCAGCAGCTTACTACCCCCTACGCAGTATTTT. The encoded protein is CASSLLPPTQYF.

A remark on this clone: At the DNA level, this CDR3 is encoded by other sequences in the same sample as well. The chain combines TRBV5-1 with TRBJ2-1; 12 bases agree with TRBD2. Trimming cost V 0 bases and J 4 bases; bases outside gene matches: 2. Germline V gene sequence: CDR1 SGHRS, CDR2 YFSETQ. The CDR3 consists of 16 residues. CDR3 in DNA: TGCGCCAGCAGCTTGGGACTAGCGGGAGCATACAATGAGCAGTTCTTC. Amino acid sequence: CASSLGLAGAYNEQFF.

The rearrangement joins TRBV6-5 to TRBJ2-7; TRBD2 agrees at 9 bases. V lost 2 bases and J lost 4; bases outside the gene matches: 3. In germline, CDR1 is MNHEY, CDR2 SVGAGI. This CDR3 is 14 amino acids long. Written as DNA, the CDR3 is TGTGCCAGCAGTTACGCCCTAGCGGGATACGAGCAGTACTTC. Its translation is CASSYALAGYEQYF.

This clone was seen more than once but under ten times. The rearrangement links TRBV30 to TRBJ1-1; D might be TRBD1 (5 bases). Germline V CDR1 and CDR2: GTSNPN, SVGIG (reference sequence). V was cut by 5 bases and J by 1 base, with 11 bases left in between. CDR3 length: 13 amino acids. CDR3 coding DNA: TGTGCCTGGGACAGAATACCGAACACTGAAGCTTTCTTT. This sequence encodes CAWDRIPNTEAFF.

The CDR3 loop is CASTDRSGVDTQYF. The CDR3, as DNA: TGCGCCAGCACTGACCGGAGTGGGGTCGATACGCAGTATTTT. The chain employs TRBV5-1 and TRBJ2-3; D is unclear. Germline V lookup: CDR1 SGHRS, CDR2 YFSETQ. Trimming removed 6 bases at V and 6 bases at J, with 17 bases between. This CDR3 is 14 amino acids long.

The chain combines TRBV2 with TRBJ2-1; D is possibly TRBD2 (6 bases). Germline V gene lookup returns CDR1 SNHLY and CDR2 FYNNEI. V lost 9 bases and J 9 bases, leaving 24 bases between the germline ends. The CDR3 extends over 15 amino acids. The CDR3 sequence: CARGQLSRGKREQFF. CDR3 sequence (DNA): TGTGCCAGAGGGCAACTTTCTCGGGGGAAACGTGAGCAGTTCTTC.

A remark on this clone: Other DNA sequences within the sample encode an identical CDR3. The gene calls are TRBV7-2 and TRBJ2-5; a possible D gene is TRBD2 (5 bases). The germline V gene encodes CDR1 SGHTA and CDR2 FQGNSA. Trimming stripped 5 bases from V and 0 bases from J, with 16 bases between. The CDR3 runs to 16 residues. The CDR3 nucleotides are TGTGCCAGCAGCCCAAGCGCGGGCCCGTACCAAGAGACCCAGTACTTC. Residues: CASSPSAGPYQETQYF.

This rearrangement joins TRBV5-1 to TRBJ2-7; D assignment may be TRBD1 or TRBD2 (5 bases each). Germline V gives CDR1 SGHRS, CDR2 YFSETQ. The CDR3 runs 12 residues. The V end was cut by 1 base, the J end by 6 bases, with 8 bases between. The CDR3 nucleotides are TGCGCCAGCAGCTTGAGAGGGGCCGAGCAGTACTTC. It translates to CASSLRGAEQYF.

This clone was picked up one time. The rearrangement uses TRBV11-2 and TRBJ2-7, with a tentative D call TRBD2 (5 bases). Deletions cut 1 base from V and 6 bases from J, with 13 bases between. The germline gives CDR1 SGHAT, CDR2 FQNNGV. The CDR3 sequence is 14 residues long. CDR3 loop: CASSLVEVGGEQYF. As DNA, the CDR3 is TGTGCCAGCAGCTTAGTAGAGGTTGGAGGCGAGCAGTACTTC.

The V gene is TRBV6-6, the J gene TRBJ2-7, with a tentative D call TRBD2 (6 bases). The CDR3 runs 15 residues. Germline loops: CDR1 MNHNY, CDR2 SVGAGI (reference sequence). V lost 4 bases to trimming and J lost 2 bases, with 15 bases between them. In nucleotides, the CDR3 is TGTGCCAGCAGTTCCCCCGGGACTTCCACCTACGAGCAGTACTTC. As protein: CASSSPGTSTYEQYF.

This clone has ten or more counts. This CDR3 is also generated by other DNA sequences in the sample. This sequence joins TRBV5-1 and TRBJ2-3; the match to TRBD2 covers 7 bases. This CDR3 is built from 16 residues. After removal of 2 bases from V and 2 bases from J, the junction contained 8 bases not matched to a gene. Germline V gene lookup returns CDR1 SGHRS and CDR2 YFSETQ. The CDR3: CASSFSRLADTDTQYF. As DNA, the CDR3 is TGCGCCAGCAGCTTCAGCCGGCTAGCGGACACAGATACGCAGTATTTT.